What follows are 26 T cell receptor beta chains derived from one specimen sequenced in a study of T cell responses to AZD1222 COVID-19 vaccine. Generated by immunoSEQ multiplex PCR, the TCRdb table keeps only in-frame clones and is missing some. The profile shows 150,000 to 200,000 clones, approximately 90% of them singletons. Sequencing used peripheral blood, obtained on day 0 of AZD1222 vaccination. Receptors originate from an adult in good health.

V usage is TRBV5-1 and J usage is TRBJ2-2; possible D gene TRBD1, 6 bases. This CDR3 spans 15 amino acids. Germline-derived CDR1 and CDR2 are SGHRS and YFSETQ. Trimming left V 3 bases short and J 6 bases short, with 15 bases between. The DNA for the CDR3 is TGCGCCAGCAGCTCACAGGGTGGTGGGGCCGGGGAGCTGTTTTTT. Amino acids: CASSSQGGGAGELFF.

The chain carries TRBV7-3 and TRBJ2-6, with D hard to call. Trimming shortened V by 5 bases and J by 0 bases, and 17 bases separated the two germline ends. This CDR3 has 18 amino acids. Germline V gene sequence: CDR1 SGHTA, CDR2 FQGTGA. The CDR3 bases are TGTGCCAGCAGCCCCCAAGGCAGTCTAAGCTCTGGGGCCAACGTCCTGACTTTC. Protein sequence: CASSPQGSLSSGANVLTF.

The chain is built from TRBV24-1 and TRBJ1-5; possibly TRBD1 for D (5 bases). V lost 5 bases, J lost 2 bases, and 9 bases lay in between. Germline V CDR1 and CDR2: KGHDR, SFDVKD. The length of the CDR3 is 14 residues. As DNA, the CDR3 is TGTGCCACCAGTGTTGGAGGGGGCAATCAGCCCCAGCATTTT. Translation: CATSVGGGNQPQHF.

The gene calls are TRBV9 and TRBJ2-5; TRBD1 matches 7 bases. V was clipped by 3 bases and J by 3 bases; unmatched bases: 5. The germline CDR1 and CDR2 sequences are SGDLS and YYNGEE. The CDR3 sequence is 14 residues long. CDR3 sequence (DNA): TGTGCCAGCAGCGCCACCGGGACAGAAGAGACCCAGTACTTC. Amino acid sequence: CASSATGTEETQYF.

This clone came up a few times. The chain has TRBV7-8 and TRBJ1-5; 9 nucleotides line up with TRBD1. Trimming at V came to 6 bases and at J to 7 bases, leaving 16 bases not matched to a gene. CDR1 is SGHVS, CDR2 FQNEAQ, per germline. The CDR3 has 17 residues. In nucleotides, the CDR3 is TGTGCCAGCAGGCTAAACTCTCCGGGACAGGGAAACCAGCCCCAGCATTTT. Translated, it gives CASRLNSPGQGNQPQHF.

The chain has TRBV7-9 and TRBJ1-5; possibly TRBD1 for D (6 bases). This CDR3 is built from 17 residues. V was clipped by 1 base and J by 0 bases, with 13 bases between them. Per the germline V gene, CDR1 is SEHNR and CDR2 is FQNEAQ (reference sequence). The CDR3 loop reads CASSLEQGSYSNQPQHF. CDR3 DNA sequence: TGTGCCAGCAGCTTAGAACAGGGTTCCTATAGCAATCAGCCCCAGCATTTT.

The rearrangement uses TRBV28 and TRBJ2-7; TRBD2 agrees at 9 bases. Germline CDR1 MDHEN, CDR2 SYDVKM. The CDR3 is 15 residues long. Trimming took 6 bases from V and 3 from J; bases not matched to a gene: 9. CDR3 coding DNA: TGTGCCAGCAGCCCTAGCGGGACTAGCCGCTACGAGCAGTACTTC. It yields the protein CASSPSGTSRYEQYF.

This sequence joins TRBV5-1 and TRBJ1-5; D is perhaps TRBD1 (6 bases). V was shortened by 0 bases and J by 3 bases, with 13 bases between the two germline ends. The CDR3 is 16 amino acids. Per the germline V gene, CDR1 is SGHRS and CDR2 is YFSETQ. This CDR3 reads CASSLGAGQPNQPQHF. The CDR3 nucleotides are TGCGCCAGCAGCTTGGGGGCCGGACAGCCCAATCAGCCCCAGCATTTT. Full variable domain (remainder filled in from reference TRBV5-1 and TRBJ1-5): KAGVTQTPRYLIKTRGQQVTLSCSPISGHRSVSWYQQTPGQGLQFLFEYFSETQRNKGNFPGRFSGRQFSNSRSEMNVSTLELGDSALYLCASSLGAGQPNQPQHFGDGTRLSIL.

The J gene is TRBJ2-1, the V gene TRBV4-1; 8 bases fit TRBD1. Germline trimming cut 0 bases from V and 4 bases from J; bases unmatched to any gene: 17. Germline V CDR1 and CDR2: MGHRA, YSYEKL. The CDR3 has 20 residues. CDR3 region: CASSQDTPSTGVIHYNEQFF. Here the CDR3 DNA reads TGCGCCAGCAGCCAAGATACCCCCTCGACAGGGGTAATCCATTACAATGAGCAGTTCTTC.

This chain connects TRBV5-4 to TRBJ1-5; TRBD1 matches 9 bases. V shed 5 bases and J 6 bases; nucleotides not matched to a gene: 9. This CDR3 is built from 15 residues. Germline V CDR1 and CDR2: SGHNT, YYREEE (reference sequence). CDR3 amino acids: CASRWDREEGQPQHF. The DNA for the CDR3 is TGTGCCAGCAGATGGGACAGGGAGGAGGGTCAGCCCCAGCATTTT.

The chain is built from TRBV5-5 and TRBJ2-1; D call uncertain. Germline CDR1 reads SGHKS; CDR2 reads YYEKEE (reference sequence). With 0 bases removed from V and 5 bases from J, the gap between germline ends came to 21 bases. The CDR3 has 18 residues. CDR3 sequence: CASSLAWASPNVHNEQFF. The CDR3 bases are TGTGCCAGCAGCTTGGCTTGGGCTAGTCCCAACGTGCACAATGAGCAGTTCTTC.

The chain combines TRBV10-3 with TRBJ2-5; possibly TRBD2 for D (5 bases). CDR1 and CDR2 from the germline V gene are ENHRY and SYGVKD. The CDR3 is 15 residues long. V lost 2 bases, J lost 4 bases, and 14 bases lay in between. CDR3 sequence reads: CAISEEGRAAETQYF. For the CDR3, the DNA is TGTGCCATCAGTGAGGAGGGTAGGGCGGCAGAGACCCAGTACTTC.

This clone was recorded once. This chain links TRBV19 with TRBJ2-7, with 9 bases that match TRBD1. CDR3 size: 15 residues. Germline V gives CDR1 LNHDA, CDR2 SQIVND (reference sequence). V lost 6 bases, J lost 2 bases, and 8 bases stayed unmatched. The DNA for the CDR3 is TGTGCCAGTAGGAACAGGGGGCTTTCTCCCTACGAGCAGTACTTC. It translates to CASRNRGLSPYEQYF.

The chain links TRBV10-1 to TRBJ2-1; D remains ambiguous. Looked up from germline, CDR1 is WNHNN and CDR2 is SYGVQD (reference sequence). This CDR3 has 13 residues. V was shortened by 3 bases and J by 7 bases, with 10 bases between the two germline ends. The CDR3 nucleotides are TGCGCCAGCAGTGATGGTTGGGGAAATGAGCAGTTCTTC. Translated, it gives CASSDGWGNEQFF.

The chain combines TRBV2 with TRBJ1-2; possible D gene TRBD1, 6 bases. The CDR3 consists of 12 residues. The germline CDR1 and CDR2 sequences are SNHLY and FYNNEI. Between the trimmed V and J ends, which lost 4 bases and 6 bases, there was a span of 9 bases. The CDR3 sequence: CASSAGADGYTF. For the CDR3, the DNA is TGTGCCAGCAGTGCGGGGGCTGATGGCTACACCTTC.

The CDR3 nucleotides are TGTGCCAGCAGTGAAGCTACAGGGTTGGCTAATGAAAAACTGTTTTTT. Encoded protein: CASSEATGLANEKLFF. The genes are TRBV6-1 and TRBJ1-4, with D possibly being TRBD1 (6 bases). V was clipped by 0 bases and J by 3 bases, with 11 bases between them. The CDR3 is 16 residues long. Germline lookup yields CDR1 MNHNS and CDR2 SASEGT.

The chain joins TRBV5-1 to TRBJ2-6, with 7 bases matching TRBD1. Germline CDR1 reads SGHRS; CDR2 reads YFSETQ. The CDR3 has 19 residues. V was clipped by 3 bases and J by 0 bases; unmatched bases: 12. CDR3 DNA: TGCGCCAGCAGCTATCGCCCGACAGGGATATCCTCTGGGGCCAACGTCCTGACTTTC. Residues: CASSYRPTGISSGANVLTF.

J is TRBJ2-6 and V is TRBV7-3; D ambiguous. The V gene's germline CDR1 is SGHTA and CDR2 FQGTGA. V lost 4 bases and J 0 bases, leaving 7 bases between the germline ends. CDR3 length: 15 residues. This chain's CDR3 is CASSSGYSGANVLTF. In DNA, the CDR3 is TGTGCCAGCAGCTCTGGTTACTCTGGGGCCAACGTCCTGACTTTC.

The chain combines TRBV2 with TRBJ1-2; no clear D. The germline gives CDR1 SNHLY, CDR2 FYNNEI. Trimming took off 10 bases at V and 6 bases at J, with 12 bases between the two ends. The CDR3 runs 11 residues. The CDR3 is CANSWEHGYTF. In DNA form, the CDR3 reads TGTGCCAACAGCTGGGAGCATGGCTACACCTTC.

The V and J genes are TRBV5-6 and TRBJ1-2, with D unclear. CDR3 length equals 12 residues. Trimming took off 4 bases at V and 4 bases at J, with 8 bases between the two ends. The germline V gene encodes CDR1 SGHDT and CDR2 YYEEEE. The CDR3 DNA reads TGTGCCAGCAGCCAACGAATCTATGGCTACACCTTC. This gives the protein CASSQRIYGYTF.

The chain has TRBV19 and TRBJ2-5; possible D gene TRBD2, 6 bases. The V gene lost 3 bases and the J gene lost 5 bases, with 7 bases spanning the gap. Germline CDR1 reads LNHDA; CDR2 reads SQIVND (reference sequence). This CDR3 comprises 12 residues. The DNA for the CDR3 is TGTGCCAGTAGTATTCGGGGGGAGACCCAGTACTTC. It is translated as CASSIRGETQYF.

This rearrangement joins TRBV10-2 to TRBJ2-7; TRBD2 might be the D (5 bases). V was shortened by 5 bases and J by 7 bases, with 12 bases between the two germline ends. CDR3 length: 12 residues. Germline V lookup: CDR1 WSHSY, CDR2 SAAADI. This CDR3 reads CASSLPSGEQYF. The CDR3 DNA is TGCGCCAGCAGTCTACCCTCGGGGGAGCAGTACTTC.

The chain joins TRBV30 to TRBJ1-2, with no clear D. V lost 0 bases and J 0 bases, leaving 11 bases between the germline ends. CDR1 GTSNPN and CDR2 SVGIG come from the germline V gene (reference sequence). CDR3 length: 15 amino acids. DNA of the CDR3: TGTGCCTGGAGTGTCGGTGACGGCTCTAACTATGGCTACACCTTC. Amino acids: CAWSVGDGSNYGYTF.

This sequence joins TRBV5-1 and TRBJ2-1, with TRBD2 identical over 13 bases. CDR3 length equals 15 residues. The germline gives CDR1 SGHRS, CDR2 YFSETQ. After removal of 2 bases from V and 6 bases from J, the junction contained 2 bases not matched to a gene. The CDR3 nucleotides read TGCGCCAGCAGCTTTACTAGCGGGAGGGCCAATGAGCAGTTCTTC. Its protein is CASSFTSGRANEQFF.

The CDR3: CASSQRGLGTQYF. The CDR3 DNA reads TGTGCCAGCAGCCAGAGGGGACTCGGGACCCAGTACTTC. The J gene is TRBJ2-5, the V gene TRBV3-1 (or the pseudogene TRBV3-2); a weak D match, TRBD2 (6 bases). Germline-derived CDR1 and CDR2 are LGHDT and YNNKEL (reference sequence). The CDR3 consists of 13 residues. Trimming shortened V by 3 bases and J by 7 bases, and 12 bases separated the two germline ends.

CDR3 residues: CAWSWTSLGELFF. DNA of the CDR3: TGTGCCTGGAGTTGGACTAGCCTTGGTGAGCTGTTTTTT. The chain couples TRBV30 to TRBJ2-2; TRBD2 matches 8 bases. The germline CDR1 and CDR2 sequences are GTSNPN and SVGIG (reference sequence). The CDR3 spans 13 residues. The J segment lost 11 bases and the V segment lost 2 bases, leaving 7 bases of the junction unmatched.